A selection of T cell receptor beta chains follows, all from one sample in a study of cytomegalovirus exposure and HLA in healthy donors. The method was immunoSEQ multiplex PCR; TCRdb's version includes in-frame clones alone and lacks a portion of them. The sample records some 250,000 clones, roughly 80% being singletons. The sequenced sample was PBMCs. These receptors were taken from a woman in her forties in good health and CMV-seropositive. Each CDR3 is given with its conserved first and last residue. Each record gives: D gene, CDR3 length, clone size, J gene, V gene, CDR3 DNA, CDR3 protein. A D gene is named only where the DNA matches it firmly. Some rows mark clone size as missing; the rest say once, few, many or name a class of expanded clone.

>TRBD1|17|once|TRBJ2-7|TRBV5-4
TGTGCCAGCAGCTTGTTTCGGGGGACAGGCCTTTACTACGAGCAGTACTTC
CASSLFRGTGLYYEQYF
>TRBD2|16|.|TRBJ2-1|TRBV15
TGTGCCACCAGCAGAGGGGAGGGCCTCTCCTACAATGAGCAGTTCTTC
CATSRGEGLSYNEQFF
>.|12|.|TRBJ2-3|TRBV11-3
TGTGCCAGCAGCTTAGTATCAGATACGCAGTATTTT
CASSLVSDTQYF
>.|16|.|TRBJ2-5|TRBV2
TGTGCCAGCAGCCCTTCGGGGGGCTCTTGGGGAGAGACCCAGTACTTC
CASSPSGGSWGETQYF
>TRBD1|17|.|TRBJ2-7|TRBV4-2
TGTGCCAGCAGCCAAGTCCCCACAGGGGGCAACCTCTACGAGCAGTACTTC
CASSQVPTGGNLYEQYF
>TRBD1|15|.|TRBJ1-6|TRBV7-6
TGTGCCAGCAGCCAAGGGGACAGGAGGAATTCACCCCTCCACTTT
CASSQGDRRNSPLHF
>.|14|.|TRBJ2-5|TRBV7-2
TGTGCCAGCAGCTCCGGGGTTGGTGGAGAGACCCAGTACTTC
CASSSGVGGETQYF
>TRBD1|16|.|TRBJ1-1|TRBV7-9
TGTGCCAGCAGCGTCACAGGGGGCGCCGGAAAAACTGAAGCTTTCTTT
CASSVTGGAGKTEAFF
>TRBD1|13|.|TRBJ2-7|TRBV5-1
TGCGCCAGCAACCGGGACAGGGTGGCCGAGCAGTACTTC
CASNRDRVAEQYF
>TRBD2|15|.|TRBJ2-1|TRBV6-5
TGTGCCAGCAGTTTTTCGCGGGAGGGCCGGGGCGAGCAGTTCTTC
CASSFSREGRGEQFF
>.|13|.|TRBJ1-2|TRBV7-9
TGTGCTTGGGGCGGGGGAGCTAACTATGGCTACACCTTC
CAWGGGANYGYTF
>.|16|.|TRBJ2-6|TRBV7-3
TGTGCCAGCAGCCGGGGACTCCTCTCTGGGGCCAACGTCCTGACTTTC
CASSRGLLSGANVLTF
>.|14|.|TRBJ2-3|TRBV9
TGTGCCAGCAGCCAGACGGTAACAGCCGATACGCAGTATTTT
CASSQTVTADTQYF
>TRBD1|14|.|TRBJ1-4|TRBV6-1
TGTGCCAGCAGCTTCCGGGACAGAAATGAAAAACTGTTTTTT
CASSFRDRNEKLFF
>TRBD1|15|.|TRBJ2-7|TRBV6-1
TGTGCCAGCAGCTGGGGGACAGGGACCTCCTACGAGCAGTACTTC
CASSWGTGTSYEQYF
>TRBD1|19|few|TRBJ1-1|TRBV9
TGTGCCAGCAGCGCTCAGTTACAGGGGGCTTTGGGAATGAACACTGAAGCTTTCTTT
CASSAQLQGALGMNTEAFF
>.|13|.|TRBJ1-1|TRBV9
TGTGCCAGCAGCGTAGCGGTCGAGACAGAAGCTTTCTTT
CASSVAVETEAFF
>.|16|.|TRBJ2-3|TRBV5-4
TGTGCCAGCAGCTTGGACGGGGTCTCCCCACAGGATACGCAGTATTTT
CASSLDGVSPQDTQYF
>.|16|.|TRBJ2-5|TRBV6-5
TGTGCCAGCAGTTATTCCCTCAGGAGCAGAGGGGAGACCCAGTACTTC
CASSYSLRSRGETQYF
>.|14|.|TRBJ2-7|TRBV11-2
TGTGCCAGCAGCCGACGGGACTCCTTGAGCGAGCAGTACTTC
CASSRRDSLSEQYF